Detailed here is one T cell receptor beta chain. No cognate antigen has been identified for it. Base qualities were left out, and no much larger clone turns up one base away. Preparation of the library involved the immunoSEQ multiplex PCR assay. For the multiplex PCR, a mixture combining 60 forward primers for TCR Vbeta segments and 13 reverse primers for TCR Jbeta segments was used. The CDR3 region of rearranged TCR beta genes was amplified from genomic DNA by a multiplex PCR assay. On the Illumina HiSeq System, the amplified TCR beta libraries were sequenced as 87-base-pair reads. In the source study's methods: A later analysis tallied around 87 million unique TCR beta chains across the 650 to 750 repertoires, and 10 million to 11 million of those chains were shared by two or more donors. Raw reads were error-corrected and collapsed into unique sequences with a nearest-neighbor algorithm that merged closely related sequences to remove PCR and sequencing errors. V, D and J gene segments were assigned by aligning CDR3 sequences to IMGT reference sequences. For a sequence to be retained, a match of at least six nucleotides was required to both a V gene segment and a J gene segment. Rearrangements were classified as productive when the CDR3 lacked stop codons and remained in frame with V and J, and all other rearrangements were classified as non-productive. CDR3 was defined by IMGT convention, running from the second conserved V-encoded cysteine to the conserved J-encoded phenylalanine. The earlier analysis of 587 of the donors excluded any sequence lacking an unambiguous match to a single V gene segment. In an earlier analysis of several hundred of the donors, a V segment was called functional when productive rearrangements were above 56.7%, and segregating when the standard deviation between donors exceeded 5%. To diagnose cytomegalovirus status from the catalog of TCR beta chain sequences, a statistical classification framework was built. A later analysis assigned V and J genes by comparing TCR nucleotide sequences with IMGT/GENE-DB human TR gene sequences. Using the TCRdist pipeline, a later analysis assigned CDR3 sequences along with most-parsimonious VDJ recombination scenarios. In a later analysis, each TCR beta chain was defined by its CDR3 amino acid sequence together with its V-gene family, and reads without a unique V-gene family were excluded. A later analysis removed several hundred highly shared, low-generation-probability nucleotide sequences to deal with suspected cross-contamination and a sequencing artifact. A later analysis calculated a clonal expansion index for each public chain from normalized within-repertoire ranks of inferred template counts. Generation probabilities in a later analysis came from a VDJ recombination model fitted to out-of-frame rearrangements, and those results were checked against IGoR. A later analysis scored TCR-TCR, TCR-HLA and TCR-CMV co-occurrence with hypergeometric tests, applying a repertoire-size bias correction to TCR pairs. To estimate false discovery rates, a later analysis permuted the HLA or CMV assignments 20 times. In a later analysis, co-occurring TCRs were grouped using DBSCAN, with TCRdist sequence similarity added in when clustering inside HLA-allele-positive subsets. Repertoires with fewer than 30,000 or more than 120,000 public chains were left out of co-occurrence clustering, as were roughly five repertoires with anomalous nucleotide sharing. Entries here come from immuneACCESS through TCRdb and include only in-frame sequences with V and J called. Some clones fail to appear in such tables; in the studies checked, an unresolved V gene covers under half of the shortfall, and the cause of the remainder is unknown. V and J calls and clone size are given by that table; D and trimming were obtained from the DNA. A total of almost 200,000 clones appear in this sample, roughly 79% of them only once. The ten largest clones take up 1.5% to 2% of the sample.

The source of the sample is a study of cytomegalovirus exposure and HLA in healthy donors (dated by TCRdb to 2017 to 2019). At the level of the whole study: In an earlier analysis of roughly 500 of the donors, roughly 300 Gb of sequence data and 90 million to 130 million unique TCR beta sequences from 180 million or so T cells were reported. An early release covering approximately 600 HLA-typed donors comprised about 300 gigabases of sequencing data and around 85 million unique TCR sequences. Of the roughly 400 genotyped donors, 65% to 90% were placed in the genetic ancestry cluster associated with self-reported Caucasian donors. The study aimed to test whether cataloging public T cell receptors could reveal signatures of past pathogen exposure. The study profiled the T cell repertoires of fewer than 850 subjects by immunosequencing and related them to cytomegalovirus serostatus. In addition to the first cohort of several hundred subjects, a separate validation cohort of under 150 different subjects was used. High-throughput TCR immunosequencing, statistical association of individual TCRs with disease status, and machine learning were combined to predict cytomegalovirus infection status. A later analysis re-examined previously published TCR beta repertoires from just over 650 donors and added high-resolution HLA genotyping to investigate patterns of TCR occurrence. The later analysis used no new phenotypic data to find candidate immune exposures, relying instead on TCR beta sequences and their occurrence across donors. In an earlier analysis of a few hundred of the donors, high-throughput TCR beta sequencing was used to judge whether each TCR beta V gene segment behaved as functional or pseudogenic. Donor age, sex, ethnicity and CMV serostatus were collected together with the repertoire data. A later genetic analysis took genome-wide SNP genotypes for about three fifths of the 666 donors and used that subset as a discovery cohort. All discovery cohort repertoires had been generated on a single sequencing platform. HLA typing covered class I and class II loci at four-digit resolution. Typing coverage differed by locus: A, B, C, DRB1 and DQB1 were typed in roughly 629-640 donors, DQA1 in approximately 520, DPA1 in nearly 610, and DPB1 in approximately 450. A handful of DR-DQ haplotypes were treated as single units for association and clustering because of strong linkage in the cohort. On average, roughly 240,000 unique TCR beta nucleotide sequences were sequenced per donor among some 420 genotyped donors of the cohort, with 15% to 20% of those sequences being non-productive.

The cohort was made up of 666 healthy bone marrow donors. At the time of sampling, all cohort members were nominally healthy, though unrecorded immune exposures were likely present. The donor tested CMV seronegative, placing the donor among the 352 seronegative members of the cohort. Every donor gave a peripheral blood sample, and the peripheral blood mononuclear cells from that sample were used for TCR beta sequencing. The Qiagen DNeasy Blood Extraction Kit was used to extract genomic DNA from the blood cell samples. General conclusions and limits of the study: In a later analysis, over 15,000 TCR beta sequences were associated with specific HLA alleles at a false discovery rate of 0.05. The earlier analysis of nearly 600 of the donors excluded approximately 17 rarely observed V segments, including chromosome 9 orphons, because counts were too low. Assigning TCR associations to individual alleles was difficult when HLA alleles, especially DR and DQ, strongly co-occurred. The authors suggested that the approach could potentially be extended to other disease states and immunological phenotypes. Across donors, most TCR sequences were observed very rarely, whereas some public TCRs were present in many individuals. Three of the identified cytomegalovirus-associated TCR beta chains were confirmed in vitro to be specific for cytomegalovirus antigens. A further reported finding was that TCR beta sequences accurately predicted the HLA-A and HLA-B alleles for most subjects in the first cohort. A later analysis reported that several top co-occurrence clusters appeared linked to parvovirus B19, influenza, CMV and Epstein-Barr virus. CMV serostatus was the only immune exposure information available for the cohort. In the study, around 150 TCR beta chains were listed as associated with cytomegalovirus. In an earlier analysis of more than 450 of the donors, most TCR beta V segments were observed in productive rearrangements about 87% or about 30% of the time, broadly matching IMGT annotations. Linkage disequilibrium might explain the correlated functional status among segregating V segments, but an unknown experimental factor could not be ruled out. In a later analysis, TCR association rates were found to vary across HLA loci, with the most associated TCRs seen for DRB1 alleles and the fewest for HLA-C alleles. Only TCR beta chains were sequenced in this cohort, and the absence of alpha or paired-chain data limited detectable features. Because the 87-base-pair reads could not distinguish some IMGT-functional V segments, including TRBV6-2 and TRBV6-3, those segments were excluded. In a later analysis, HLA-associated TCR beta chains showed more clonal expansion and lower generation probabilities than non-associated chains that were equally common. Because HLA typing was missing for some donors at each locus, association tests included only the typed subset. The presence/absence analyses assumed that sequencing depth was roughly uniform across donors, and that assumption may not be true. In a later genetic analysis, a missense DCLRE1C variant was associated with V-gene and J-gene trimming of TCR beta chains, and the association was replicated in an independent cohort. According to a later analysis, most CMV-associated TCR beta chains appeared to be HLA-restricted, and the HLA associations seemed to be driven largely by CMV exposure. A later genetic analysis reported fewer N-insertions in productive TCRs among donors in an Asian-associated ancestry cluster than the approximately 670-donor mean. The classifier was reported to diagnose cytomegalovirus status with high specificity and sensitivity in both the original and validation cohorts. A cluster of highly shared sequence variants was judged likely to represent a technical artifact of the sequencing pipeline.

The germline V gene (reference sequence) sets CDR1 to SGHNT and CDR2 to YYREEE. Spanning cysteine to phenylalanine, the CDR3 consists of 14 amino acids. The read is trimmed to its CDR3 DNA, 42 bases read in frame from base 1. At the junction V is shortened by 3 bases and J by 4 bases, with 11 bases in between. This TCR came from a man aged 25-45 years in good health and CMV-seronegative. The sample consisted of PBMCs. Here the chain combines TRBV5-4 and TRBJ2-4; a weak D assignment points to TRBD2 (5 bases agree). The CDR3 region reads CASSSAGTKNIQYF. The DNA sequence follows: TGTGCCAGCAGCTCGGCGGGCACTAAAAACATTCAGTACTTC. The full variable domain, with segments outside the CDR3 supplied by the reference TRBV5-4 and TRBJ2-4 proteins, appears as ETGVTQSPTHLIKTRGQQVTLRCSSQSGHNTVSWYQQALGQGPQFIFQYYREEENGRGNFPPRFSGLQFPNYSSELNVNALELDDSALYLCASSSAGTKNIQYFGAGTRLSVL.